The 17 T cell receptor beta chains below come from one sample, sequenced in a study of identical twins. Each CDR3 protein is one row after TCRdb ran MiXCR on the 5' RACE reads. Of roughly 720,000 distinct CDR3 sequences listed, approximately 18% are singletons. The same data also contributed to another study, on T cells expressing NK-cell markers.

The sequenced sample was PBMCs. These receptors all stem from a woman between 18 and 29 years old in good health.

This clonotype was counted a few times. The V call is TRBV24-1, the J call TRBJ2-2, with 8 bases identical to TRBD2. Germline V gene lookup returns CDR1 KGHDR and CDR2 SFDVKD. This CDR3 comprises 16 residues. V was clipped by 4 bases and J by 6 bases; unmatched bases: 9. CDR3: CATSDPASGGSGELFF. CDR3 DNA sequence: TGTGCCACCAGTGACCCCGCCAGCGGGGGATCCGGGGAGCTGTTTTTT.

The V and J genes are TRBV20-1 and TRBJ2-7; D may be TRBD1 (5 bases). Germline assignment: CDR1 DFQATT and CDR2 SNEGSKA (reference sequence). V was shortened by 0 bases and J by 6 bases, with 21 bases between the two germline ends. The CDR3 has 16 residues. The CDR3, as DNA: TGCAGTGCTAGAGATCTCTCCGGGCCAGGGATCCTCGAGCAGTACTTC. This encodes CSARDLSGPGILEQYF.

J is TRBJ2-1 and V is TRBV10-3; TRBD2 might be the D (5 bases). The length of the CDR3 is 12 residues. Germline lookup yields CDR1 ENHRY and CDR2 SYGVKD. With 6 bases removed from V and 9 bases from J, the gap between germline ends came to 12 bases. The CDR3 bases are TGTGCCATCAGGGGGAGTCGGGGTGAGCAGTTCTTC. Translation gives CAIRGSRGEQFF.

This rearrangement joins TRBV9 to TRBJ2-1; possible D gene TRBD2, 6 bases. Trimming cost V 0 bases and J 5 bases, with 12 bases left between them. Germline lookup yields CDR1 SGDLS and CDR2 YYNGEE. The CDR3 sequence is 15 residues long. The CDR3 protein is CASSVGWDLDNEQFF. In DNA form, the CDR3 reads TGTGCCAGCAGCGTAGGTTGGGACTTAGACAATGAGCAGTTCTTC.

A few counts support this clonotype. V usage is TRBV6-1 and J usage is TRBJ2-7; D is tentatively TRBD1 or TRBD2 (6 bases each). The CDR3 has 15 residues. Germline V lookup: CDR1 MNHNS, CDR2 SASEGT. Trimming removed 6 bases from V and 0 bases from J, with 15 bases in between. CDR3 DNA sequence: TGTGCCAGCAGGGACCGAGGGGGGAACTCCTACGAGCAGTACTTC. Protein product: CASRDRGGNSYEQYF.

Only a few counts were recorded for this clonotype. The chain recombines TRBV18 with TRBJ2-3; D assignment may be TRBD1 or TRBD2 (6 bases each). This CDR3 spans 14 amino acids. The V end was cut by 1 base, the J end by 6 bases, with 11 bases between. Germline-derived CDR1 and CDR2 are KGHSH and LQKENI. The CDR3 protein is CASSPLGGPDTQYF. The CDR3 nucleotides are TGTGCCAGCTCACCACTCGGGGGCCCTGATACGCAGTATTTT.

This clonotype was observed at least ten times. The rearrangement joins TRBV20-1 to TRBJ2-2; 7 bases are shared with TRBD1. The junction had 11 bases not matched to a gene; V was cut back by 6 bases and J by 1 base. From germline, CDR1 is DFQATT and CDR2 SNEGSKA (reference sequence). The CDR3 extends over 16 amino acids. CDR3 region: CSAPNPGQQNTGELFF. For the CDR3, the DNA is TGCAGTGCCCCTAACCCGGGACAGCAGAACACCGGGGAGCTGTTTTTT.

The V and J genes are TRBV9 and TRBJ2-3; perhaps TRBD2 as D (6 bases). This CDR3 is built from 15 residues. Per germline, CDR1 SGDLS and CDR2 YYNGEE. Trimming took 0 bases from V and 4 from J, leaving 12 bases between them. In DNA form, the CDR3 reads TGTGCCAGCAGCGTAGGGGTACGGGGGTCAGATACGCAGTATTTT. This codes for CASSVGVRGSDTQYF.

This clonotype was picked up a small number of times. The V call is TRBV13, the J call TRBJ2-7; TRBD2 agrees at 10 bases. V lost 4 bases, J lost 0 bases, and 6 bases stayed unmatched. Germline V gives CDR1 PRHDT, CDR2 FYEKMQ (reference sequence). The CDR3 covers 16 residues. DNA for the CDR3: TGTGCCAGCAGCTCTAGCGGGGGCTTAAGCTCCTACGAGCAGTACTTC. The encoded protein is CASSSSGGLSSYEQYF.

This clonotype has only a few counts. The junction departs from the called germline gene at one end, perhaps through a read error. CDR3 loop: CASPRPIF. The CDR3 coding sequence is TGTGCCAGCCCCCGCCCGATCTTC. This rearrangement joins TRBV7-9 to TRBJ2-1; no clear D. CDR3 length: 8 residues. Germline V gives CDR1 SEHNR, CDR2 FQNEAQ (reference sequence). Looking up the rest from reference TRBV7-9 and TRBJ2-1 gives the full variable domain: DTGVSQNPRHKITKRGQNVTFRCDPISEHNRLYWYRQTLGQGPEFLTYFQNEAQLEKSRLLSDRFSAERPKGSFSTLEIQRTEQGDSAMYLCASPRPIFGPGTRLTVL.

The J gene is TRBJ2-5, the V gene TRBV7-7, with 9 bases matching TRBD2. The CDR3 covers 16 residues. The germline V gene has CDR1 SSHAT and CDR2 FNYEAQ (reference sequence). The junction had 10 bases not matched to a gene; V was cut back by 5 bases and J by 3 bases. CDR3 sequence reads: CASSRVAGEGEETQYF. As DNA, the CDR3 is TGTGCCAGCAGCAGAGTAGCGGGAGAGGGGGAAGAGACCCAGTACTTC.

V and J are TRBV5-6 and TRBJ1-1; D is unresolved. Germline V lookup: CDR1 SGHDT, CDR2 YYEEEE. There are 13 residues in the CDR3. Trimming took 4 bases from V and 3 from J, leaving 10 bases between them. In DNA, the CDR3 is TGTGCCAGCAGCGACGCTCCGGACACTGAAGCTTTCTTT. Its translation is CASSDAPDTEAFF.

This clonotype was found a few times. CDR3 amino acids: CSVQRGTNSPLHF. The CDR3 coding sequence is TGCAGCGTTCAGCGGGGGACTAATTCACCCCTCCACTTT. The rearrangement links TRBV29-1 to TRBJ1-6; D may be TRBD1 (5 bases). The CDR3 extends over 13 amino acids. Trimming took 5 bases from V and 6 from J, leaving 11 bases between them. Per germline, CDR1 SQVTM and CDR2 ANQGSEA. The whole variable domain, remainder taken from reference TRBV29-1 and TRBJ1-6, is SAVISQKPSRDICQRGTSLTIQCQVDSQVTMMFWYRQQPGQSLTLIATANQGSEATYESGFVIDKFPISRPNLTFSTLTVSNMSPEDSSIYLCSVQRGTNSPLHFGNGTRLTVT.

This chain links TRBV9 with TRBJ2-3; 16 bases agree with TRBD2. CDR1 SGDLS and CDR2 YYNGEE come from the germline V gene. V was clipped by 4 bases and J by 6 bases; unmatched bases: 5. The length of the CDR3 is 16 residues. The CDR3 is CASSPQGLAGGDTQYF. The CDR3 DNA follows: TGTGCCAGCAGCCCCCAGGGACTAGCGGGGGGGGATACGCAGTATTTT.

This clonotype was seen only a few times. This chain connects TRBV20-1 to TRBJ2-3, with TRBD2 matching over 7 bases. Trimming took 5 bases from V and 2 from J; bases not matched to a gene: 1. The length of the CDR3 is 12 residues. Germline V gene lookup returns CDR1 DFQATT and CDR2 SNEGSKA (reference sequence). The chain's CDR3 is CSAAGDTDTQYF. The CDR3 bases are TGCAGTGCTGCGGGGGACACAGATACGCAGTATTTT.

Only a few counts were recorded for this clonotype. The chain is built from TRBV10-3 and TRBJ2-3; 11 positions match TRBD2. This CDR3 comprises 14 residues. V lost 9 bases, J lost 4 bases, and 6 bases stayed unmatched. The V gene's germline CDR1 is ENHRY and CDR2 SYGVKD. The CDR3 reads CAMKTSGVADTQYF. DNA of the CDR3: TGTGCCATGAAGACTAGCGGGGTTGCAGATACGCAGTATTTT.

Here the CDR3 reads CASSQDLITGELFF. In nucleotides, the CDR3 is TGTGCCAGCAGCCAAGACTTAATCACCGGGGAGCTGTTTTTT. The chain carries TRBV3-1 and TRBJ2-2; D gene unclear. The V and J ends lost 0 bases and 4 bases respectively, with 6 bases between them. Germline V gene sequence: CDR1 LGHDT, CDR2 YNNKEL (reference sequence). This CDR3 region has 14 residues.